This entry lists 8 T cell receptor beta chains sequenced from one sample in a study of T cell responses to AZD1222 COVID-19 vaccine. Produced via immunoSEQ multiplex PCR; TCRdb's table is partial and in-frame only. The table lists 100,000 to 150,000 clones, roughly nine tenths of them singletons. The material sequenced was peripheral blood, taken on day 0 of AZD1222 vaccination. All receptors come from an adult in good health.

V usage is TRBV5-1 and J usage is TRBJ1-1; D is unclear. There are 15 residues in the CDR3. Trimming pared 0 bases from V and 4 bases from J, leaving 13 bases between. Germline V gene sequence: CDR1 SGHRS, CDR2 YFSETQ. In DNA form, the CDR3 reads TGCGCCAGCAGCTTGGCCGAGGGAGGCGTCACTGAAGCTTTCTTT. It is translated as CASSLAEGGVTEAFF.

The rearrangement joins TRBV25-1 to TRBJ1-5, with D possibly being TRBD1 (5 bases). Trimming took off 4 bases at V and 4 bases at J, with 8 bases between the two ends. Germline lookup yields CDR1 MGHDK and CDR2 SYGVNS. The CDR3 spans 13 residues. CDR3 region: CASSGGKNQPQHF. CDR3 sequence (DNA): TGTGCCAGCAGTGGGGGGAAGAATCAGCCCCAGCATTTT.

With respect to this clone: Distinct nucleotide sequences in the sample also encode this CDR3. V and J are TRBV29-1 and TRBJ1-1; no definite D call. Looked up from germline, CDR1 is SQVTM and CDR2 is ANQGSEA. Trimming removed 7 bases from V and 0 bases from J, with 3 bases in between. This CDR3 is 10 amino acids long. The CDR3 DNA is TGCAGCGGACTGAACACTGAAGCTTTCTTT. The encoded protein is CSGLNTEAFF.

This chain links TRBV4-3 with TRBJ1-2, with 7 bases matching TRBD1. CDR1 and CDR2 from the germline V gene are LGHNA and YSLEER. V dropped 5 bases and J dropped 2; count of bases not matched to a gene: 11. The CDR3 is 16 amino acids. CDR3 sequence: CASSTRTGGGNYGYTF. The DNA for the CDR3 is TGCGCCAGCAGCACAAGGACAGGCGGTGGGAACTATGGCTACACCTTC.

The CDR3 nucleotides read TGTGCCAGCAGCAAACTAATGGACCCCGGGGTGGACAGCATTCAGTACTTC. This codes for CASSKLMDPGVDSIQYF. The V gene is TRBV5-6, the J gene TRBJ2-4; a possible D gene is TRBD1 (6 bases). V was clipped by 4 bases and J by 9 bases, with 26 bases between them. CDR1 and CDR2 (germline): SGHDT, YYEEEE. This CDR3 region has 17 residues. The full variable domain, with the rest looked up from reference TRBV5-6 and TRBJ2-4, is DAGVTQSPTHLIKTRGQQVTLRCSPKSGHDTVSWYQQALGQGPQFIFQYYEEEERQRGNFPDRFSGHQFPNYSSELNVNALLLGDSALYLCASSKLMDPGVDSIQYFGAGTRLSVL.

The chain employs TRBV2 and TRBJ2-3; 7 bases are shared with TRBD1. Losses at the gene ends were 8 bases for V and 7 bases for J; bases not matched to a gene: 9. CDR1 and CDR2 from the germline V gene are SNHLY and FYNNEI. The CDR3 runs to 13 residues. CDR3: CASFLGGQNTQYF. DNA of the CDR3: TGTGCCAGCTTTTTAGGGGGCCAGAATACGCAGTATTTT.

The chain uses TRBV14 and TRBJ1-1; 7 bases fit TRBD1. The V gene's germline CDR1 is SGHDN and CDR2 FVKESK. V was clipped by 4 bases and J by 6 bases; unmatched bases: 11. The CDR3 has 15 residues. DNA of the CDR3: TGTGCCAGCAGCCCTAGTAGGACAGGTGGCGCTGAAGCTTTCTTT. The encoded protein is CASSPSRTGGAEAFF. The full variable domain, rest sourced from reference TRBV14 and TRBJ1-1, is EAGVTQFPSHSVIEKGQTVTLRCDPISGHDNLYWYRRVMGKEIKFLLHFVKESKQDESGMPNNRFLAERTGGTYSTLKVQPAELEDSGVYFCASSPSRTGGAEAFFGQGTRLTVV.

This clone appeared a few times. This chain connects TRBV6-5 to TRBJ2-7; a possible D gene is TRBD1 (5 bases). Trimming cost V 5 bases and J 0 bases, with 11 bases left between them. Germline loops: CDR1 MNHEY, CDR2 SVGAGI. The CDR3 is 14 residues long. Written as DNA, the CDR3 is TGTGCCAGCAGTCTTTGGGGCAGCTCCTACGAGCAGTACTTC. Its translation: CASSLWGSSYEQYF.